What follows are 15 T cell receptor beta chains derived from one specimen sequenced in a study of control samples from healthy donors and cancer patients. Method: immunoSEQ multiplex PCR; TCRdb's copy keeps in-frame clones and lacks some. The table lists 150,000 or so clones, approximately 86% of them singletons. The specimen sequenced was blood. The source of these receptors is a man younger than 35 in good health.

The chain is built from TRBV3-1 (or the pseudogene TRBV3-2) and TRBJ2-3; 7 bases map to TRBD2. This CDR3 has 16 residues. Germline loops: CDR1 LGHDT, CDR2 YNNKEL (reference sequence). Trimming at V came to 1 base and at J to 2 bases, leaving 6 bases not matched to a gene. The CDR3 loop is CASSQVAGDYTDTQYF. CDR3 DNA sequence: TGTGCCAGCAGCCAAGTTGCGGGGGATTACACAGATACGCAGTATTTT.

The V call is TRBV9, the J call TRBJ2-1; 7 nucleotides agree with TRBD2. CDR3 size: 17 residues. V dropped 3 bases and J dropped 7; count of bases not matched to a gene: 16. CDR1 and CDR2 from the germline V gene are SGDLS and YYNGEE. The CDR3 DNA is TGTGCCAGCAGCGCCCATAGGGAGGGGCCCCTCGGGAATGAGCAGTTCTTC. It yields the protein CASSAHREGPLGNEQFF.

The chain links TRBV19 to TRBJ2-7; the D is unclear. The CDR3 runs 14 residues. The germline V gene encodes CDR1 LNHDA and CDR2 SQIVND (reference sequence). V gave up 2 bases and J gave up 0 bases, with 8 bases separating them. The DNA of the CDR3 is TGTGCCAGTAGTATAATATTGAGCTCCTACGAGCAGTACTTC. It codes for CASSIILSSYEQYF.

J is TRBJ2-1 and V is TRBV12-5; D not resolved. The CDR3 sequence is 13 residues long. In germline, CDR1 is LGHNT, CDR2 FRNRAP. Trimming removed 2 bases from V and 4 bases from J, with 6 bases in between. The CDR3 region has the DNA TGTGCTAGTGGTTTGCCCCCGTACAATGAGCAGTTCTTC. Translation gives CASGLPPYNEQFF.

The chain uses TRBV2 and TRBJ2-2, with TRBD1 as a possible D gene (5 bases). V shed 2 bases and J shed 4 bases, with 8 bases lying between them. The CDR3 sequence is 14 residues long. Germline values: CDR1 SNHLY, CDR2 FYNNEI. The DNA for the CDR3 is TGTGCCAGCAGTGAAATAAGGGGCACCGGGGAGCTGTTTTTT. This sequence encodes CASSEIRGTGELFF.

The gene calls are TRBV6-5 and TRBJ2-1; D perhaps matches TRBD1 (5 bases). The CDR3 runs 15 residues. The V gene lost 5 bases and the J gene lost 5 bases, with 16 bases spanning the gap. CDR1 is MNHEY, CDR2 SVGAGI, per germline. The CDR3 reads CASSTTATPNNEQFF. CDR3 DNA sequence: TGTGCCAGCAGTACGACAGCGACTCCAAACAATGAGCAGTTCTTC.

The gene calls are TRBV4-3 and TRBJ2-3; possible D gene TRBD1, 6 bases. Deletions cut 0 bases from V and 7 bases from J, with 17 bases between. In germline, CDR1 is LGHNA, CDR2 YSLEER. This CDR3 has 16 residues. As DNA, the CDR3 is TGCGCCAGCAGCCAAGATAGGAGACTGGGGGCCCATACGCAGTATTTT. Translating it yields CASSQDRRLGAHTQYF.

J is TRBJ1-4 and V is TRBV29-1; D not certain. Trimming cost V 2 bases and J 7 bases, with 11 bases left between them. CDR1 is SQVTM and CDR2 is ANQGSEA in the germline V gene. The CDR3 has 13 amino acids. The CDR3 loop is CSVEWAFSEKLFF. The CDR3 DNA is TGCAGCGTTGAATGGGCGTTTAGTGAAAAACTGTTTTTT.

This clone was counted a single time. The CDR3 loop reads CASSVGRTSYEQYF. In DNA form, the CDR3 reads TGTGCCAGCAGCGTGGGCAGGACGTCGTACGAGCAGTACTTC. V and J are TRBV9 and TRBJ2-7; no clear D gene. CDR3 length equals 14 residues. The V gene lost 2 bases and the J gene lost 4 bases, with 13 bases spanning the gap. The germline V gene encodes CDR1 SGDLS and CDR2 YYNGEE.

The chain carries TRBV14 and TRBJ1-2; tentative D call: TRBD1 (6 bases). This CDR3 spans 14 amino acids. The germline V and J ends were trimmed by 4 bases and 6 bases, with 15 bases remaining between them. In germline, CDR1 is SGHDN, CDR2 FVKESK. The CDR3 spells CASSRRTESHGYTF. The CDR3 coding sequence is TGTGCCAGCAGCCGTCGGACAGAAAGCCATGGCTACACCTTC.

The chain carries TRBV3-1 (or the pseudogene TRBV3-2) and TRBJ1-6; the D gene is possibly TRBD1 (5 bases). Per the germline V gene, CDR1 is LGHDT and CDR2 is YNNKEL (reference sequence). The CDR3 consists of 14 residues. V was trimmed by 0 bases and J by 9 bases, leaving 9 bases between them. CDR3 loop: CASSQEGGSSPLHF. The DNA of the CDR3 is TGTGCCAGCAGCCAAGAGGGGGGGAGTTCACCCCTCCACTTT.

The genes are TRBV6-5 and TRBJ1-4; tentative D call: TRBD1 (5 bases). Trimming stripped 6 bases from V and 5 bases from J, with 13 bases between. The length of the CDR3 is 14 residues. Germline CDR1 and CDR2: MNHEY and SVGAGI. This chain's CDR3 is CASSQDSLNEKLFF. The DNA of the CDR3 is TGTGCCAGCAGCCAAGACAGCCTAAATGAAAAACTGTTTTTT.

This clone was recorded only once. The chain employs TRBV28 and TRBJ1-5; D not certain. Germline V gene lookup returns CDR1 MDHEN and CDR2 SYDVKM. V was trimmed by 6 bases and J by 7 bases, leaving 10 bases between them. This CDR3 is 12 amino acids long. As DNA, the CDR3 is TGTGCCAGCAGATCAGAGTTACAGCCCCAGCATTTT. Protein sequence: CASRSELQPQHF. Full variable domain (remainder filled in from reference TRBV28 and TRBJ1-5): DVKVTQSSRYLVKRTGEKVFLECVQDMDHENMFWYRQDPGLGLRLIYFSYDVKMKEKGDIPEGYSVSREKKERFSLILESASTNQTSMYLCASRSELQPQHFGDGTRLSIL.

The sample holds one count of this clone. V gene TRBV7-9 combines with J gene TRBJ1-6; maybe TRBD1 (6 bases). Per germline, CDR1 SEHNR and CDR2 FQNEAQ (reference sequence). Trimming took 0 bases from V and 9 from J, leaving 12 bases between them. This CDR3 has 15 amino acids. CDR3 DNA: TGTGCCAGCAGCTTAGCAGGCCAGGGGAGTTCACCCCTCCACTTT. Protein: CASSLAGQGSSPLHF.

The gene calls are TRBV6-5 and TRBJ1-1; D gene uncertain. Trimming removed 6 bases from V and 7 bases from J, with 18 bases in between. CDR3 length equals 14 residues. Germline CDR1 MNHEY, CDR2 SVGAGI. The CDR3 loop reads CASSDMASGGEAFF. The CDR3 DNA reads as TGTGCCAGCAGCGATATGGCCTCAGGCGGTGAAGCTTTCTTT.